The sequence of this T cell receptor (beta chain) was determined in a study of response to subunit inactivated influenza vaccine. Trimming cost V 11 bases and J 4 bases; bases outside gene matches: 5. The CDR3 extends over 11 amino acids. In germline, CDR1 is MGHDK, CDR2 SYGVNS. This clonotype was counted a few times. Its antigen remains unknown. Study-wide findings and caveats: Authors suggested that a seasonal influenza vaccination recruits few new T cells each time.

In TCRdb, the RT-PCR reads were re-called with MiXCR into one record per CDR3 protein. The sample consists of roughly 700,000 distinct CDR3 sequences, 14% of them appearing once. This TCR came from a middle-aged man who received an inactivated influenza vaccine. The rearrangement joins TRBV25-1 to TRBJ2-7; 7 bases match TRBD1. Sequencing was performed on PBMCs from blood, taken roughly 15 days before vaccination. The DNA for the CDR3 is TGTGCCGCCGGACAGGCTTACGAGCAGTACTTC. Translated, it gives CAAGQAYEQYF.